What follows is one T cell receptor beta chain and its context. V lost 4 bases, J lost 3 bases, and 14 bases lay in between. This CDR3 spans 14 amino acids. Per the germline V gene, CDR1 is SGHRS and CDR2 is YFSETQ. The data derive from a study of T cell changes during pregnancy in multiple sclerosis. Profiling relied on immunoSEQ multiplex PCR, and the TCRdb table lists in-frame clones only, not all of them. In the table there are 40,000 to 45,000 clones, 85% to 95% of which are singletons. The V gene is TRBV5-1, the J gene TRBJ2-7, with D maybe TRBD2 (5 bases). The TCR originated in a female donor with multiple sclerosis, enrolled in a pregnancy study. This specimen was CD4+ T cells from peripheral blood mononuclear cells, taken in the third trimester of pregnancy. The CDR3 spells CASSIDRTFYEQYF. DNA of the CDR3: TGCGCCAGCAGCATAGACCGGACTTTCTACGAGCAGTACTTC.